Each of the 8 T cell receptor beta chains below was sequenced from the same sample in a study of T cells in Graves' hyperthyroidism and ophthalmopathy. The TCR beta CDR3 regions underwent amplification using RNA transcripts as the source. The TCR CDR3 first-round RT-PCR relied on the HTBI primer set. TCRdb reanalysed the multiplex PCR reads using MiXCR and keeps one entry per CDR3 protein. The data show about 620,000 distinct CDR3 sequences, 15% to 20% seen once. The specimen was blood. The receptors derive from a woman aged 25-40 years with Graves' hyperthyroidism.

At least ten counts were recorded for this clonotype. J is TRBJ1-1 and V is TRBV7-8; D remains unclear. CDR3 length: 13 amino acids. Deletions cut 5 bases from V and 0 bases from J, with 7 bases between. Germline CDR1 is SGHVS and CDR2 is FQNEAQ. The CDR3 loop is CASSLQVNTEAFF. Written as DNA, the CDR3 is TGTGCCAGCAGCCTCCAGGTGAACACTGAAGCTTTCTTT. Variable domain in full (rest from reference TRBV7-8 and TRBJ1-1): GAGVSQSPRYKVAKRGQDVALRCDPISGHVSLFWYQQALGQGPEFLTYFQNEAQLDKSGLPSDRFFAERPEGSVSTLKIQRTQQEDSAVYLCASSLQVNTEAFFGQGTRLTVV.

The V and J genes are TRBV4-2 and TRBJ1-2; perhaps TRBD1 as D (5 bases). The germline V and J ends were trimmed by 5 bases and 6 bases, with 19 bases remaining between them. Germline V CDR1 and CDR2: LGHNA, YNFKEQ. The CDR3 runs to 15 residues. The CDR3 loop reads CASSYVGGRSDGYTF. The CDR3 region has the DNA TGTGCCAGCAGCTACGTTGGGGGAAGGAGCGATGGCTACACCTTC.

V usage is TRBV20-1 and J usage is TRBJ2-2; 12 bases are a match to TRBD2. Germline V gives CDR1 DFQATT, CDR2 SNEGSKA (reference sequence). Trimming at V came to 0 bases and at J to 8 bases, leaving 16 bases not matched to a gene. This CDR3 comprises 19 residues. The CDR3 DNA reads TGCAGTGCTAGAGATCTGAGGAGACTAGCGGGAGCCCAGGGGGGGGAGCTGTTTTTT. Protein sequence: CSARDLRRLAGAQGGELFF.

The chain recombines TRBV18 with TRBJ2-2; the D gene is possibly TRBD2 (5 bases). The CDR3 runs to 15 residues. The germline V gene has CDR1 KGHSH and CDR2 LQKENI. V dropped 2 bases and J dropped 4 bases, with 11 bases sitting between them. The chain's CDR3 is CASSPYEEATGELFF. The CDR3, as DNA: TGTGCCAGCTCACCATACGAGGAGGCCACCGGGGAGCTGTTTTTT.

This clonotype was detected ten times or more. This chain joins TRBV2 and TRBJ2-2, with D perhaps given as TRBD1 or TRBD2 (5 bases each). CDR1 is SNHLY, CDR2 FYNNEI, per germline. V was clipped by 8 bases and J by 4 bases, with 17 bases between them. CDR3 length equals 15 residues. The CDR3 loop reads CASQEGLARTGELFF. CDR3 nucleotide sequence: TGTGCCAGCCAAGAGGGGCTAGCTCGCACCGGGGAGCTGTTTTTT.

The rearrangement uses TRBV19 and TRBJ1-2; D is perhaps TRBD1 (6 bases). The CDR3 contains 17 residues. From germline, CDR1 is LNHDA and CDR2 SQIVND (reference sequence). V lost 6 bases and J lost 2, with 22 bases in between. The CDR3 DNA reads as TGTGCCAGTAGCCTACCTTTTCCGGACAGAAAAAACTATGGCTACACCTTC. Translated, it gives CASSLPFPDRKNYGYTF.

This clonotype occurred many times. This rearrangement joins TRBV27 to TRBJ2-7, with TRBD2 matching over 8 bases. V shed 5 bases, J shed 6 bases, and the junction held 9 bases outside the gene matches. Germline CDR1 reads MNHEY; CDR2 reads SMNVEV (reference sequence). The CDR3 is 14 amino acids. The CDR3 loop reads CASSPPGLVGEQYF. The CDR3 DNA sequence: TGTGCCAGCAGTCCCCCGGGACTAGTGGGCGAGCAGTACTTC.

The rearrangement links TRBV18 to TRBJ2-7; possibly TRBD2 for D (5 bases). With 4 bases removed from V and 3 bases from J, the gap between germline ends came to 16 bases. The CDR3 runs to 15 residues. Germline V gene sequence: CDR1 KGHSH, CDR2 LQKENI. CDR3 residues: CASSLLPGNYYEQYF. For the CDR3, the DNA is TGTGCCAGCTCACTCTTACCCGGGAACTACTACGAGCAGTACTTC.